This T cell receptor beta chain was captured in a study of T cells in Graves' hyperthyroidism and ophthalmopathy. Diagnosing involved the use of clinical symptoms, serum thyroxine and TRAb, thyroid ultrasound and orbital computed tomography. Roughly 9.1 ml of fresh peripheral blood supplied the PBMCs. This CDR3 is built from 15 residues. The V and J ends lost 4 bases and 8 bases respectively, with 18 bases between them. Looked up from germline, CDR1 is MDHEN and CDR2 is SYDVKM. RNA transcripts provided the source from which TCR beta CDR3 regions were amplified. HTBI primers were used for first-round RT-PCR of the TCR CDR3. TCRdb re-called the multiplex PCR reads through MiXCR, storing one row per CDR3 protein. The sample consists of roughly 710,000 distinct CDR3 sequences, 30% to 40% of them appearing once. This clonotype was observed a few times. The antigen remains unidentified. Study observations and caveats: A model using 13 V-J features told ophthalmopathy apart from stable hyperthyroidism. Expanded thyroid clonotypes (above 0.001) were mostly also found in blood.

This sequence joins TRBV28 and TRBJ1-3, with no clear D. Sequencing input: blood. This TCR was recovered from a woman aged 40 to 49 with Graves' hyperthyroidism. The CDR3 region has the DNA TGTGCCAGCAGTTCCCCACAGAACCCCAGCCACACCATATATTTT. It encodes CASSSPQNPSHTIYF.